A selection of T cell receptor beta chains follows, all from one sample in a study of Ad26.COV2.S vaccination and SARS-CoV-2 variants. This table comes from immunoSEQ multiplex PCR, and its TCRdb copy is limited to in-frame clones, with some not included. The data contain about 350,000 clones, about 90% of them seen just once; the ten biggest clones take up 3.9%. The sequencing here drew on peripheral blood, taken after recovery from COVID-19. All receptors derive from a human donor who had recovered from COVID-19. Each CDR3 is given with its conserved first and last residue. D genes are given only for firm matches. Size values are once, few and many counts, or a class for expanded clones, and some rows have none.

TRBJ1-5 - - TRBV19 CASSIERKAQPQHF TGTGCCAGTAGTATAGAGAGAAAGGCTCAGCCCCAGCATTTT
TRBJ2-5 - once TRBV5-8 CASSLFSRGSETQYF TGTGCCAGCAGCTTGTTTTCCAGGGGTTCAGAGACCCAGTACTTC
TRBJ1-1 TRBD1 - TRBV19 CASRPGTGGEAFF TGTGCCAGTAGGCCCGGGACAGGGGGTGAAGCTTTCTTT
TRBJ2-6 - - TRBV5-1 CASSSDQGSGANVLTF TGCGCCAGCAGCTCAGATCAGGGGTCTGGGGCCAACGTCCTGACTTTC
TRBJ2-7 - - TRBV1 CTSNHLGGQVKDDYEQYF TGCACCAGCAACCACCTAGGGGGACAGGTAAAAGACGACTACGAGCAGTACTTC
TRBJ1-2 TRBD1 - TRBV27 CASTMTGGSYGYTF TGTGCCAGCACCATGACAGGGGGCAGCTATGGCTACACCTTC
TRBJ1-1 TRBD1 - TRBV27 CASSLIGQGVPEAFF TGTGCCAGCAGTTTAATAGGACAGGGGGTCCCGGAAGCTTTCTTT
TRBJ1-3 - - TRBV7-2 CASLSTGSGNTIYF TGTGCCAGCCTATCCACAGGCTCTGGAAACACCATATATTTT
TRBJ1-1 - - TRBV7-9 CASSLIVPGAKEAFF TGTGCCAGCAGCTTAATAGTCCCAGGGGCTAAGGAAGCTTTCTTT
TRBJ1-2 TRBD1 - TRBV9 CASSVLPGQGNYGYTF TGTGCCAGCAGCGTTCTACCGGGACAGGGAAACTATGGCTACACCTTC
TRBJ1-1 - - TRBV4-3 CASSHSGEGTEAFF TGCGCCAGCAGCCATTCGGGGGAGGGGACTGAAGCTTTCTTT
TRBJ2-7 - - TRBV2 CASSEHRAPSIFYEQYF TGTGCCAGCAGTGAACACAGGGCACCCAGTATCTTCTACGAGCAGTACTTC
TRBJ2-1 - - TRBV7-3 CASSLTLRNEQFF TGTGCCAGCAGCTTAACGCTTCGGAATGAGCAGTTCTTC
TRBJ2-3 TRBD2 - TRBV5-1 CASSLWASGGAGTDTQYF TGCGCCAGCAGCTTGTGGGCTAGCGGGGGGGCCGGCACAGATACGCAGTATTTT
TRBJ1-1 - - TRBV7-2 CASSLGWGNTEAFF TGTGCCAGCAGCTTAGGATGGGGGAACACTGAAGCTTTCTTT
TRBJ2-6 - - TRBV18 CASSPLIPGTELHSGANVLTF TGTGCCAGCTCACCACTTATCCCCGGGACGGAGTTGCACTCTGGGGCCAACGTCCTGACTTTC
TRBJ2-1 - - TRBV12-3/TRBV12-4 CASSPLDEQFF TGTGCCAGCAGTCCCCTTGATGAGCAGTTCTTC
TRBJ1-3 TRBD1 - TRBV6-5 CASSRDSNSGNTIYF TGTGCCAGCAGCCGGGACAGCAACTCTGGAAACACCATATATTTT
TRBJ2-1 TRBD1 - TRBV19 CASNRDRGANEQFF TGTGCCAGTAACCGGGACAGGGGTGCTAATGAGCAGTTCTTC
TRBJ1-2 - - TRBV6-2/TRBV6-3 CASSNSLTSNYGYTF TGTGCCAGCAGCAACTCCTTGACCTCTAACTATGGCTACACCTTC
TRBJ2-1 - - TRBV5-1 CASSLVGGMDAYNEQFF TGCGCCAGCAGCTTGGTGGGGGGCATGGATGCCTACAATGAGCAGTTCTTC
TRBJ2-6 TRBD1 - TRBV27 CASSLEGQLFNVLTF TGTGCCAGCAGTTTAGAGGGACAGCTATTCAACGTCCTGACTTTC